What follows describes a single T cell receptor (beta chain). The sample holds other DNA sequences that translate to the same CDR3. TCRdb keeps only in-frame clones here, not all; method: immunoSEQ multiplex PCR. The sample lists 270,000 or so clones, 80% to 85% occurring once. This entry comes from a study of blood T cell repertoires in COVID-19. The CDR3 covers 14 residues. The V and J ends lost 3 bases and 1 base, in that order; junction bases with no gene match: 3. CDR1 is ENHRY and CDR2 is SYGVKD in the germline V gene. This study enrolled people aged roughly 18 to 89 from around 26 US geographic areas. Either two negative PCRs, clearance, or symptom resolution qualified Cohort 3 donors as recovered.

This TCR was recovered from a man in his forties or fifties who had recovered from COVID-19. The J gene is TRBJ2-7, the V gene TRBV10-3; 7 positions match TRBD2. The sequenced sample was PBMCs or T cells enriched from blood (not recorded which). The DNA for the CDR3 is TGTGCCATCAGTGAACGGGGGGATTCCTACGAGCAGTACTTC. It encodes CAISERGDSYEQYF.